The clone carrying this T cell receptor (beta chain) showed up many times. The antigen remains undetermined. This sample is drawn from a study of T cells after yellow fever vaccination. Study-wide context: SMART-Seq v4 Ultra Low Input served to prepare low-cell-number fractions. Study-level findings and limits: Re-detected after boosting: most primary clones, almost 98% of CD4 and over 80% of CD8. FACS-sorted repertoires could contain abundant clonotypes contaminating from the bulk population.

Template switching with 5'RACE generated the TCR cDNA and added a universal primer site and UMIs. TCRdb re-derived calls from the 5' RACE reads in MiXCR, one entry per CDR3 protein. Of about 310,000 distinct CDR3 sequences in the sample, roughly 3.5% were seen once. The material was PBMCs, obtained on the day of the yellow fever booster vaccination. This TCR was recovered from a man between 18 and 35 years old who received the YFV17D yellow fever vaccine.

CDR3 bases: TGTGCCAGCAGTTATGGGCCAGCCGATCCAGAGACCCAGTACTTC. Translating gives CASSYGPADPETQYF. The rearrangement links TRBV6-6 to TRBJ2-5, with D uncertain. This CDR3 comprises 15 residues. Germline-derived CDR1 and CDR2 are MNHNY and SVGAGI (reference sequence). Trimming removed 3 bases from V and 4 bases from J, with 15 bases in between.